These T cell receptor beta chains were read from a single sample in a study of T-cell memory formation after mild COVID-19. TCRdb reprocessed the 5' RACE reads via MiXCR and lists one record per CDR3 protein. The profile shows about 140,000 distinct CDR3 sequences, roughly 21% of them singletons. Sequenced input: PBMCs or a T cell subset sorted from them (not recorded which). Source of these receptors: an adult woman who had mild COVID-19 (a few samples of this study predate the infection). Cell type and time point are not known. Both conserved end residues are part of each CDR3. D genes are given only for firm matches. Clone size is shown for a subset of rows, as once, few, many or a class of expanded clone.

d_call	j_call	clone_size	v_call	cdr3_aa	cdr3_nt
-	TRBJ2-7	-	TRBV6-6	CASSYWSGSYEQYF	TGTGCCAGCAGCTACTGGAGTGGTTCCTACGAGCAGTACTTC
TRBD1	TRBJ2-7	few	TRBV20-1	CSATTGGPLNEQYF	TGCAGTGCCACTACAGGGGGCCCTCTCAACGAGCAGTACTTC
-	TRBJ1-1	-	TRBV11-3	CASSPLGGDTEAFF	TGTGCCAGCAGCCCTCTCGGGGGAGATACTGAAGCTTTCTTT
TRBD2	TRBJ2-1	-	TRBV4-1	CASTLGGVPYNEQFF	TGCGCCAGCACCCTGGGGGGGGTCCCCTACAATGAGCAGTTCTTC
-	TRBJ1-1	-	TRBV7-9	CASRSVGNTEAFF	TGTGCCAGCAGGTCGGTCGGAAACACTGAAGCTTTCTTT
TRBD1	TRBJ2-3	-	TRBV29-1	CSVEKGTGSTDTQYF	TGCAGCGTTGAAAAGGGGACAGGTAGCACAGATACGCAGTATTTT
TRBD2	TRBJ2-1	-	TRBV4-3	CASSQGGAGGSYNEQFF	TGCGCCAGCAGCCAAGGAGGAGCGGGAGGTTCCTACAATGAGCAGTTCTTC
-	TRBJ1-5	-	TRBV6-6	CASSWVDSINQPQHF	TGTGCCAGCAGTTGGGTGGACAGTATCAATCAGCCCCAGCATTTT
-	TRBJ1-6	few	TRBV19	CASSINKDSPLHF	TGTGCCAGTAGTATTAATAAGGATTCACCCCTCCACTTT
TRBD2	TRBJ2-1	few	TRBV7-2	CASSSTGTRGFEQFF	TGTGCCAGCAGCTCCACCGGGACTAGGGGTTTTGAGCAGTTCTTC
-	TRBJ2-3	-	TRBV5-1	CASSFTTDTQYF	TGCGCCAGCAGCTTTACCACAGATACGCAGTATTTT
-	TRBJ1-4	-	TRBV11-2	CASSPGLNEKLFF	TGTGCCAGCAGCCCGGGACTTAATGAAAAACTGTTTTTT
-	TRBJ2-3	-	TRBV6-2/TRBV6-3	CASSQDGHVQYF	TGTGCCAGCAGTCAGGACGGGCATGTGCAGTATTTT
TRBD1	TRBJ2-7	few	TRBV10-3	CAISGQGFYEQYF	TGTGCCATCAGTGGACAGGGATTCTACGAGCAGTACTTC
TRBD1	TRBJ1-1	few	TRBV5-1	CASSATGGGTEAFF	TGCGCCAGCAGCGCCACAGGGGGCGGCACTGAAGCTTTCTTT
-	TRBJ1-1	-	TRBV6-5	CASSDPGTEAFF	TGTGCCAGCTCCGACCCGGGGACTGAAGCTTTCTTT
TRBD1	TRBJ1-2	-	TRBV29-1	CSVGDRRFGYTF	TGCAGCGTCGGGGACAGGCGGTTCGGCTACACCTTC
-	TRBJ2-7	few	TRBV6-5	CASSVGGLSYEQYF	TGTGCCAGCAGCGTCGGCGGACTCTCCTACGAGCAGTACTTC
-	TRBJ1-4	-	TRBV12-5	CASGEGTTNEKLFF	TGTGCTAGTGGTGAGGGCACAACTAATGAAAAACTGTTTTTT
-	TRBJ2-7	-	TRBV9	CASSETVSVSEQYF	TGTGCCAGCAGCGAGACAGTATCCGTCAGCGAGCAGTACTTC
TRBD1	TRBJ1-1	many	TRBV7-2	CASSSQGGNTEAFF	TGTGCCAGCAGCTCGCAGGGGGGGAACACTGAAGCTTTCTTT
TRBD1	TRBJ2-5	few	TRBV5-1	CASSSGQGIEETQYF	TGCGCCAGCAGCTCGGGACAGGGGATTGAGGAGACCCAGTACTTC
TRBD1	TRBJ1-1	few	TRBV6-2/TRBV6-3	CASNRQGWTEAFF	TGTGCCAGCAATCGACAGGGGTGGACTGAAGCTTTCTTT
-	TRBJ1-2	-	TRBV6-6	CASSQRTGSGYTF	TGTGCCAGCAGCCAACGCACAGGCTCAGGCTACACCTTC
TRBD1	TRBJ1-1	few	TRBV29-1	CSPDRGQGTEAFF	TGCAGCCCTGACAGGGGGCAGGGTACTGAAGCTTTCTTT
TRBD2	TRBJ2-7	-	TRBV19	CASKGTGGTSVDEQYF	TGTGCCAGTAAAGGAACTGGAGGGACTAGCGTAGACGAGCAGTACTTC
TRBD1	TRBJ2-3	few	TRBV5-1	CASSLGDRRSTDTQYF	TGCGCCAGCAGCTTGGGGGACAGGCGGAGCACAGATACGCAGTATTTT
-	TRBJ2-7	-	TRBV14	CASSPTRNHEQYF	TGTGCCAGCAGTCCGACTAGAAACCACGAGCAGTACTTC
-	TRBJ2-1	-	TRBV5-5	CASSLAGAGHNEQFF	TGTGCCAGCAGCTTGGCAGGGGCGGGCCACAATGAGCAGTTCTTC
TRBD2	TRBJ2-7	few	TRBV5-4	CASSSWDYPREQYF	TGTGCCAGCAGTTCGTGGGACTATCCCCGCGAGCAGTACTTC
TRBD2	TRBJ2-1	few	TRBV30	CAWSAGGEHEQFF	TGTGCCTGGAGTGCGGGGGGGGAGCATGAGCAGTTCTTC
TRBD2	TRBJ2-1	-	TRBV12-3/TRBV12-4	CASRYGTSGSDEQFF	TGTGCCAGCAGGTACGGGACTAGCGGGAGCGATGAGCAGTTCTTC
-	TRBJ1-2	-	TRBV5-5	CASSLMGTNYGYTF	TGTGCCAGCAGCTTAATGGGTACCAACTATGGCTACACCTTC
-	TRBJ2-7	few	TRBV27	CASSSSRYHRGNEQYF	TGTGCCAGCAGTTCTTCTCGATATCACCGAGGAAACGAGCAGTACTTC
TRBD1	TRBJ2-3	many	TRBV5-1	CASSAGTDLFTDTQYF	TGCGCCAGCAGCGCCGGGACAGACCTCTTCACAGATACGCAGTATTTT
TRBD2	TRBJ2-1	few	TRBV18	CASSPRLSGRGYNEQFF	TGTGCCAGCTCACCCCGGCTTAGCGGGAGGGGGTACAATGAGCAGTTCTTC
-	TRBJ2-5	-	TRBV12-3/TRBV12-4	CASSFGDYQETQYF	TGTGCCAGCAGTTTTGGTGATTACCAAGAGACCCAGTACTTC
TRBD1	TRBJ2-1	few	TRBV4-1	CASSQGSRGYNEQFF	TGCGCCAGCAGCCAGGGAAGCAGGGGGTACAATGAGCAGTTCTTC
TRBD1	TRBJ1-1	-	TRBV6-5	CASSYGQGAGVTEAFF	TGTGCCAGCAGTTACGGACAGGGGGCGGGGGTCACTGAAGCTTTCTTT
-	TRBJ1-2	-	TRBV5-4	CASSLGGTQVYGYTF	TGTGCCAGCAGCTTGGGGGGGACGCAGGTCTATGGCTACACCTTC
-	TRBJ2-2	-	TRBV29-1	CSADEGPGELFF	TGCAGCGCCGACGAGGGCCCCGGGGAGCTGTTTTTT
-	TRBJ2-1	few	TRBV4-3	CASSQGAGRYNEQFF	TGCGCCAGCAGCCAAGGGGCAGGCCGCTACAATGAGCAGTTCTTC
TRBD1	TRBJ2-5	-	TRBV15	CATRVIRDRFASGRETQYF	TGTGCCACCAGAGTAATCCGGGACAGGTTCGCCTCAGGACGGGAGACCCAGTACTTC
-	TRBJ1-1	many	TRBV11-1	CASSLVGGEAFF	TGTGCCAGCAGCTTGGTGGGGGGTGAAGCTTTCTTT
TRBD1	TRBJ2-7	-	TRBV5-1	CASSFGQGAGEQYF	TGCGCCAGCAGCTTCGGACAGGGGGCGGGGGAGCAGTACTTC
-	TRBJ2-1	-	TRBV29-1	CSVGGANSYNEQFF	TGCAGCGTTGGGGGTGCTAACTCCTACAATGAGCAGTTCTTC
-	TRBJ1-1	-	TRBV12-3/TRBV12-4	CASSFLTGNAEAFF	TGTGCCAGCAGTTTCCTCACAGGGAACGCTGAAGCTTTCTTT
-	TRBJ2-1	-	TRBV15	CATYNEQFF	TGTGCCACCTACAATGAGCAGTTCTTC
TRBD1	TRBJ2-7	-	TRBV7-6	CASSTGTGEYQQYF	TGTGCCAGCAGCACCGGGACAGGCGAGTACCAGCAGTACTTC
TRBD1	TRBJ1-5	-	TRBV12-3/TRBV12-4	CASSSQGENQPQHF	TGTGCCAGCAGTTCTCAGGGGGAGAATCAGCCCCAGCATTTT
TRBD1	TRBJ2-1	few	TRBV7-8	CASSWWDRARGEQFF	TGTGCCAGCAGCTGGTGGGACAGGGCAAGAGGTGAGCAGTTCTTC